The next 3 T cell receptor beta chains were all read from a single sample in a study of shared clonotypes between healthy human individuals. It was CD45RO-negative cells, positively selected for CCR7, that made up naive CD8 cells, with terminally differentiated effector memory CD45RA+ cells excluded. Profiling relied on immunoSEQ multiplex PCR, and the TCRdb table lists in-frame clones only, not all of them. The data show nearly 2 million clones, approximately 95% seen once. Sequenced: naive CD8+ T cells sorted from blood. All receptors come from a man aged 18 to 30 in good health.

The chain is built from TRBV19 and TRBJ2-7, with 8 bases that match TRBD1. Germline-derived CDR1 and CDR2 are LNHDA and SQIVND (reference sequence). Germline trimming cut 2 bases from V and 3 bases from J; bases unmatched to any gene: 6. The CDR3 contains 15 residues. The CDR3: CASSINRGWLYEQYF. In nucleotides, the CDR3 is TGTGCCAGTAGTATAAACAGGGGGTGGCTCTACGAGCAGTACTTC.

The CDR3, as DNA: TGTGCCAGCAGCCGACAGGGGGCAGGCGGCTACACCTTC. This codes for CASSRQGAGGYTF. The V and J genes are TRBV11-1 and TRBJ1-2, with 10 bases that match TRBD1. From germline, CDR1 is SGHAT and CDR2 FQDESV (reference sequence). The J segment lost 8 bases and the V segment lost 5 bases, leaving 5 bases of the junction unmatched. This CDR3 has 13 residues.

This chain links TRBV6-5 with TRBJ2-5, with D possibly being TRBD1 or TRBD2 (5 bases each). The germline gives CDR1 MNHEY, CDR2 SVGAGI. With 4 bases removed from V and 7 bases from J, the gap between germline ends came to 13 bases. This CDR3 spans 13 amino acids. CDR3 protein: CASSSTLRGTQYF. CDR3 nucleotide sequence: TGTGCCAGCAGTTCCACGTTGAGGGGGACCCAGTACTTC.